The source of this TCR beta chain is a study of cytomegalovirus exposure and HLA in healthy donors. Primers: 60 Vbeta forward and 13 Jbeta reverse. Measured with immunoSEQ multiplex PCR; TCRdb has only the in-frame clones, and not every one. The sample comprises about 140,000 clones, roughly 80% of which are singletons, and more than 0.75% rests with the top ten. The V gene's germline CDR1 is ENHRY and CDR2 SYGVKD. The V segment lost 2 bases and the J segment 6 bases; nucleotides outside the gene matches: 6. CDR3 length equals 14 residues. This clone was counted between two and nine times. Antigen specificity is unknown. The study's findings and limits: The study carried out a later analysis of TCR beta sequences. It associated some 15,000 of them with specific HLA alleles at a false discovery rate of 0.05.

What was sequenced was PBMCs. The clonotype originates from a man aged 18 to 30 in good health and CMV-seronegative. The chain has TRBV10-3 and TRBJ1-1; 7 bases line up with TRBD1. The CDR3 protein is CAISEREGAAEAFF. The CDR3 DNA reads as TGTGCCATCAGTGAGCGCGAGGGGGCCGCTGAAGCTTTCTTT.